This section outlines one T cell receptor beta chain sequence together with its context. Its target antigen remains unknown. Base qualities are not provided; no much larger clone lies one nucleotide away. These data originate in a study of shared clonotypes between healthy human individuals (dated by TCRdb to about 2020). Regarding the research as a whole: A few men and a couple of women, aged 18 to 49 years, made up the cohort. For each donor, three plates each were used for CD4 naive and CD4 memory, two plates were used for CD8 naive, and one plate was used for CD8 memory. The study deeply sequenced blood TCR repertoires of roughly five healthy adults to estimate repertoire size and the extent of clonotype sharing between individuals. Different laboratories and diverse techniques were used to prepare libraries and sequence TCR repertoires, to increase sequencing depth and limit assay-specific biases. Per donor, leukapheresis produced somewhere between about 0.85 and 9.5 billion PBMCs. Points the paper makes about the study in general: Pairwise subsampling led to the expectation that sequencing depth would affect the degree of clonotype sharing among donors. Larger estimated clonotype richness was generally found for naive subsets than for memory subsets. About 4.5% of naive CD4, 3.5% of naive CD8, 2.3% of memory CD4, and approximately 0.39% of memory CD8 clonotypes were shared across a handful of donors. The genetic and exposure-history diversity represented was limited by the small number of donors. Sampling was limited to blood, and TCR repertoires in tissue likely differ from TCR repertoires in blood. Compared with non-shared clonotypes, clonotypes shared by all four sorted-subset donors had higher generation probabilities. Rarefaction of sorted-subset datasets indicated incomplete sequencing despite the large sequencing depth.

The donors were healthy, HIV-negative adults with no recently reported acute infections or vaccinations. Only Caucasian adults living in Nashville, Tennessee, USA were represented among the donors. CD4+ T cells were enriched by magnetic negative selection; naive cells were then positively selected on CD45RA, and the negative fraction formed the memory subset. Blood was obtained by leukapheresis, after which PBMCs were separated by Ficoll-Histopaque density gradient centrifugation and cryopreserved in liquid nitrogen vapor phase. Purity and quantity of every magnetically sorted T cell population were checked by analytical flow cytometry. From each sorted fraction, genomic DNA was isolated and quantified by UV absorbance on a Nanodrop 2000c. TCR CDR3 regions were amplified from genomic DNA by multiplex PCR using the deep immunoSEQ assay. Genomic DNA extracted from each cell subset was distributed evenly over all wells of several immunoSEQ 96-well plates, and each plate served as one replicate. For sorted subsets, about 220 ng of genomic DNA, equivalent to roughly 33,000 T cell genomes, went into each replicate PCR. Purified libraries were measured with a Qubit 3.0 fluorometer, size-checked on a Bioanalyzer 2100, and measured again with the KAPA Library Quantification kit. Every immunoSEQ 96-well plate was sequenced on a separate single-read 150-cycle Illumina NextSeq 550 flow cell. Per the original workflow: Because the immunoSEQ output held only junctional sequences and lacked quality scores, the filtering could not match the filtering applied to full-length reads. To assign V/J genes and CDR3, sequences were annotated against IMGT germline references using PyIR, a Python wrapper for IgBLAST v1.9. Any read was removed if the V/J assignment was weak (E-value above 1e-6), the CDR3 was missing, or the read contained stop codons, out-of-frame junctions, or ambiguous translated residues. V3J clonotypes were defined by identical inferred V gene, J gene, and CDR3 amino acid sequence. To compute the percentage overlap between repertoires, the number of shared unique clonotypes was divided by the size of the smaller repertoire. Three approaches were used to assess repertoire richness: RTK rarefaction, the Chao1 estimator, and Recon v2.1 estimates of unobserved clonotypes. Generation probabilities were computed with OLGA for all TCRbeta clonotypes obtained by the gDNA method from a few donors. Sourced from immuneACCESS, this table was stored by TCRdb with only in-frame sequences that have V and J called. A share of the clones is absent; for the studies checked, an unresolved V gene accounts for under half, and the remainder has no known explanation. V and J calls and clone size are as listed in that table; D and trimming were resolved from the DNA. For this sample the table gives about 2.4 million clones, of which 93% were detected only once. The ten largest clones take up 0.36% of the sample.

CDR1 and CDR2 (SEHNR, FQNEAQ) derive from the germline V gene (reference sequence). Relative to germline, V is 5 bases shorter and J is 10 bases shorter, with 15 bases between their ends. Its CDR3 holds 13 amino acids, cysteine through phenylalanine. Kept here is only the CDR3 DNA, which spans 39 bases and is read in frame from base 1. Sequences were obtained from naive CD4+ T cells from PBMCs. Sample cell subset or site, as interpreted from the label and publication: CD45RA+ positively selected. This sequence originates from a man younger than 35 in good health. Some clones in this sample may be carry-over from other donors' samples. The V gene is TRBV7-9 and the J gene is TRBJ2-1, and the D gene may be TRBD2, 5 bases matching. The DNA sequence is given as TGTGCCAGCAGCCCCACTCGGGGTAGCGAGCAGTTCTTC. Translated, this gives CASSPTRGSEQFF.